The next 28 T cell receptor beta chains were all read from a single sample in a study of blood T cell repertoires in COVID-19. Sequencing used immunoSEQ multiplex PCR; TCRdb keeps in-frame clones, though not all of them. Among hundreds of thousands of clones, about 88% were seen once, and the ten largest hold roughly an eighth. The sample taken for sequencing was peripheral blood. These receptors originate from a woman aged 55-69 years with acute or convalescent COVID-19.

The gene calls are TRBV19 and TRBJ2-5; TRBD2 agrees at 12 bases. Germline CDR1 reads LNHDA; CDR2 reads SQIVND (reference sequence). The V gene end was trimmed by 3 bases and the J gene end by 4 bases; junction bases not matched to a gene: 9. The CDR3 totals 17 residues. Written as DNA, the CDR3 is TGTGCCAGTAGTATGGGTCTAGCGGGAGGGCTAAGAGAGACCCAGTACTTC. Amino acid sequence: CASSMGLAGGLRETQYF. Full variable domain (missing parts from reference TRBV19 and TRBJ2-5): DGGITQSPKYLFRKEGQNVTLSCEQNLNHDAMYWYRQDPGQGLRLIYYSQIVNDFQKGDIAEGYSVSREKKESFPLTVTSAQKNPTAFYLCASSMGLAGGLRETQYFGPGTRLLVL.

The chain uses TRBV7-3 and TRBJ2-7; possibly TRBD2 for D (5 bases). Between the trimmed V and J ends, which lost 3 bases and 1 base, there was a span of 7 bases. The CDR3 runs 13 residues. Germline V lookup: CDR1 SGHTA, CDR2 FQGTGA. The CDR3 sequence is CASSFAGSYEQYF. The CDR3, as DNA: TGTGCCAGCAGCTTCGCGGGTTCCTACGAGCAGTACTTC.

The V gene is TRBV7-8, the J gene TRBJ2-5; 10 bases line up with TRBD1. The V gene's germline CDR1 is SGHVS and CDR2 FQNEAQ. CDR3 size: 16 residues. V gave up 5 bases and J gave up 3 bases; unmatched junction bases: 9. CDR3 region: CASSPLRDRGEETQYF. DNA for the CDR3: TGTGCCAGCAGCCCACTGCGGGACAGGGGCGAAGAGACCCAGTACTTC.

J is TRBJ1-4 and V is TRBV15; 7 nucleotides agree with TRBD1. After removal of 3 bases from V and 3 bases from J, the junction contained 16 bases not matched to a gene. CDR3 length: 19 amino acids. The V gene's germline CDR1 is LNHNV and CDR2 YYDKDF (reference sequence). The CDR3 sequence: CATSSVHIRGQISNEKLFF. In nucleotides, the CDR3 is TGTGCCACCAGCAGTGTCCATATAAGGGGGCAAATATCTAATGAAAAACTGTTTTTT.

The CDR3 region is CASSPWTSGNTGELFF. CDR3 DNA sequence: TGTGCCAGCTCACCCTGGACTAGCGGGAACACCGGGGAGCTGTTTTTT. The chain carries TRBV18 and TRBJ2-2; TRBD2 matches 10 bases. CDR3 length: 16 amino acids. Germline trimming cut 3 bases from V and 1 base from J; bases unmatched to any gene: 2. Germline V gene lookup returns CDR1 KGHSH and CDR2 LQKENI.

The rearrangement uses TRBV18 and TRBJ1-2, with D possibly being TRBD1 (5 bases). This CDR3 comprises 14 residues. Between the trimmed V and J ends, which lost 2 bases and 3 bases, there was a span of 10 bases. Germline V CDR1 and CDR2: KGHSH, LQKENI. The CDR3 protein is CASSPNPGDYGYTF. The DNA for the CDR3 is TGTGCCAGCTCACCAAATCCGGGGGACTATGGCTACACCTTC.

This chain joins TRBV5-1 and TRBJ1-4; TRBD1 matches at 11 bases. This CDR3 is 14 amino acids long. The trim removed 3 bases at V and 6 bases at J, leaving 1 base unmatched. The germline gives CDR1 SGHRS, CDR2 YFSETQ. The DNA for the CDR3 is TGCGCCAGCAGCTCGGGACAGGGGGATGAAAAACTGTTTTTT. Its protein product is CASSSGQGDEKLFF. Full variable domain (missing parts from reference TRBV5-1 and TRBJ1-4): KAGVTQTPRYLIKTRGQQVTLSCSPISGHRSVSWYQQTPGQGLQFLFEYFSETQRNKGNFPGRFSGRQFSNSRSEMNVSTLELGDSALYLCASSSGQGDEKLFFGSGTQLSVL.

The J gene is TRBJ2-7, the V gene TRBV7-3; TRBD2 matches at 9 bases. This CDR3 spans 15 amino acids. The trim removed 3 bases at V and 1 base at J, leaving 4 bases unmatched. Germline V gene lookup returns CDR1 SGHTA and CDR2 FQGTGA. This CDR3 reads CASSFGAGGSYEQYF. CDR3 coding DNA: TGTGCCAGCAGCTTTGGCGCGGGAGGGTCCTACGAGCAGTACTTC. Using reference TRBV7-3 and TRBJ2-7 for the parts outside the CDR3, the full variable domain is GAGVSQTPSNKVTEKGKYVELRCDPISGHTALYWYRQSLGQGPEFLIYFQGTGAADDSGLPNDRFFAVRPEGSVSTLKIQRTERGDSAVYLCASSFGAGGSYEQYFGPGTRLTVT.

The CDR3 DNA is TGTGCCAGCAGCTCGACAGGGAGAGTCTATGAGCAGTTCTTC. Protein product: CASSSTGRVYEQFF. The rearrangement links TRBV5-5 to TRBJ2-1; 7 bases map to TRBD1. Trimming cost V 3 bases and J 8 bases; bases outside gene matches: 8. Germline V gene lookup returns CDR1 SGHKS and CDR2 YYEKEE (reference sequence). CDR3 length equals 14 residues.

This clone has only one observation. The chain links TRBV28 to TRBJ2-7; 7 bases match TRBD1. After removal of 9 bases from V and 2 bases from J, the junction contained 1 base not matched to a gene. The germline V gene has CDR1 MDHEN and CDR2 SYDVKM. CDR3 length: 11 amino acids. Here the CDR3 DNA reads TGTGCCAGTACAGGGGCCTACGAGCAGTACTTC. Amino acids: CASTGAYEQYF.

The V and J genes are TRBV7-9 and TRBJ1-2; D is unresolved. V was clipped by 6 bases and J by 1 base, with 15 bases between them. The germline V gene encodes CDR1 SEHNR and CDR2 FQNEAQ (reference sequence). The CDR3 length is 15 residues. Written as DNA, the CDR3 is TGTGCCAGCAGTTGGCCGGGAGACCGTAACTATGGCTACACCTTC. Residues: CASSWPGDRNYGYTF.

The V and J genes are TRBV7-2 and TRBJ2-4; D is perhaps TRBD1 (5 bases). This CDR3 is built from 16 residues. V was clipped by 5 bases and J by 0 bases, with 14 bases between them. Looked up from germline, CDR1 is SGHTA and CDR2 is FQGNSA. The CDR3 loop reads CASSRQGQLAKNIQYF. In DNA form, the CDR3 reads TGTGCCAGCAGCCGCCAGGGTCAACTAGCCAAAAACATTCAGTACTTC. The entire variable domain, with the rest obtained from reference TRBV7-2 and TRBJ2-4, is as follows: GAGVSQSPSNKVTEKGKDVELRCDPISGHTALYWYRQSLGQGLEFLIYFQGNSAPDKSGLPSDRFSAERTGGSVSTLTIQRTQQEDSAVYLCASSRQGQLAKNIQYFGAGTRLSVL.

This clone was seen once. The V and J genes are TRBV6-5 and TRBJ1-1; 7 positions match TRBD1. Trimming removed 3 bases from V and 0 bases from J; junction bases left unmatched: 4. Looked up from germline, CDR1 is MNHEY and CDR2 is SVGAGI. This CDR3 contains 15 residues. CDR3 region: CASSYLQGMNTEAFF. The CDR3, as DNA: TGTGCCAGCAGTTATTTACAGGGGATGAACACTGAAGCTTTCTTT.

The chain uses TRBV15 and TRBJ2-2, with D hard to call. V was cut by 3 bases and J by 5 bases, with 10 bases left in between. The CDR3 is 14 residues long. Per the germline V gene, CDR1 is LNHNV and CDR2 is YYDKDF (reference sequence). CDR3 DNA sequence: TGTGCCACCAGCAGGAGTCGATGGACCGGGGAGCTGTTTTTT. Its protein is CATSRSRWTGELFF.

This clone was seen a few times. CDR3 coding DNA: TGTGCCAGCAGTCACATGGACTCCCTTTCCTACGAGCAGTACTTC. Translation gives CASSHMDSLSYEQYF. The rearrangement links TRBV6-5 to TRBJ2-7; tentatively, D is TRBD2 (5 bases). Trimming pared 5 bases from V and 1 base from J, leaving 15 bases between. CDR3 size: 15 residues. The V gene's germline CDR1 is MNHEY and CDR2 SVGAGI.

The gene calls are TRBV6-5 and TRBJ2-7, with TRBD2 identical over 8 bases. Unmatched junction bases numbered 6, after V lost 2 bases and J lost 6 bases. The CDR3 extends over 14 amino acids. Germline V lookup: CDR1 MNHEY, CDR2 SVGAGI. The CDR3, as DNA: TGTGCCAGCAGTTACCAGGTGGGGACTAGCGAGCAGTACTTC. Translating it yields CASSYQVGTSEQYF.

The rearrangement uses TRBV9 and TRBJ1-1; D may be TRBD1 (5 bases). V lost 4 bases to trimming and J lost 2 bases, with 15 bases between them. This CDR3 comprises 15 residues. Per germline, CDR1 SGDLS and CDR2 YYNGEE. The CDR3 loop is CASSSQGHLNTEAFF. CDR3 coding DNA: TGTGCCAGCAGCTCGCAAGGACATCTCAACACTGAAGCTTTCTTT.

J is TRBJ1-6 and V is TRBV6-2 or TRBV6-3; D is unclear. Germline lookup yields CDR1 MNHEY and CDR2 SVGEGT. Trimming left V 3 bases short and J 14 bases short, with 11 bases between. The CDR3 totals 12 residues. The CDR3 nucleotides read TGTGCCAGCAGTTATATCCTGGCAGCCCTCCACTTT. Translating gives CASSYILAALHF.

This sequence joins TRBV3-1 (or the pseudogene TRBV3-2) and TRBJ1-5; TRBD1 matches at 9 bases. The V segment lost 1 base and the J segment 3 bases; nucleotides outside the gene matches: 4. The CDR3 has 16 residues. In germline, CDR1 is LGHDT, CDR2 YNNKEL (reference sequence). The CDR3 sequence: CASSQAGTGFNQPQHF. As DNA, the CDR3 is TGTGCCAGCAGCCAAGCAGGGACAGGGTTCAATCAGCCCCAGCATTTT.

The chain is built from TRBV9 and TRBJ2-6, with D tentatively TRBD1 (6 bases). In germline, CDR1 is SGDLS, CDR2 YYNGEE. V lost 3 bases and J lost 2, with 15 bases in between. CDR3 length: 17 residues. This CDR3 is CASSARDTRTGANVLTF. CDR3 DNA: TGTGCCAGCAGCGCACGGGACACCCGAACTGGGGCCAACGTCCTGACTTTC.

The CDR3 nucleotides are TGCGCCAGCAGCCAAGCCCTAGACAGAGTTCTACAAGAGACCCAGTACTTC. Protein: CASSQALDRVLQETQYF. The J gene is TRBJ2-5, the V gene TRBV4-3; possible D gene TRBD1, 5 bases. The CDR3 length is 17 residues. Germline-derived CDR1 and CDR2 are LGHNA and YSLEER. V was shortened by 1 base and J by 2 bases, with 17 bases between the two germline ends.

The rearrangement joins TRBV29-1 to TRBJ1-1; 8 nucleotides match TRBD1. The CDR3 runs to 14 residues. Germline assignment: CDR1 SQVTM and CDR2 ANQGSEA. The ends lost 3 bases at V and 1 base at J; junction bases unmatched: 4. The CDR3 DNA reads as TGCAGCGTTGATCCGACAGGGGCGAACACTGAAGCTTTCTTT. It translates to CSVDPTGANTEAFF.

This chain uses TRBV18 with TRBJ1-1; 9 positions agree with TRBD1. There are 16 residues in the CDR3. Unmatched junction bases numbered 13, after V lost 6 bases and J lost 5 bases. CDR1 and CDR2 from the germline V gene are KGHSH and LQKENI. The CDR3 sequence: CASSVDRQGGGTEAFF. The CDR3, as DNA: TGTGCCAGCTCCGTTGATCGACAGGGGGGAGGGACTGAAGCTTTCTTT.

The chain carries TRBV4-2 and TRBJ2-1, with 8 bases identical to TRBD2. This CDR3 is built from 16 residues. In germline, CDR1 is LGHNA, CDR2 YNFKEQ. V gave up 1 base and J gave up 5 bases; unmatched junction bases: 7. The DNA of the CDR3 is TGTGCCAGCAGCCAAGTAGGGGCGGGAGGCCACAATGAGCAGTTCTTC. Its protein is CASSQVGAGGHNEQFF.

V gene TRBV6-2 or TRBV6-3 combines with J gene TRBJ1-5, with a weak D call TRBD1 (5 bases). V shed 4 bases and J shed 3 bases, with 13 bases lying between them. The length of the CDR3 is 15 residues. Germline-derived CDR1 and CDR2 are MNHEY and SVGEGT. CDR3 sequence reads: CASSSLGGVNQPQHF. The CDR3 bases are TGTGCCAGCAGTTCCCTGGGGGGGGTCAATCAGCCCCAGCATTTT.

The rearrangement links TRBV12-3 or TRBV12-4 to TRBJ2-7; TRBD2 is a possible D gene (6 bases). The CDR3 runs 12 residues. Trimming cost V 7 bases and J 3 bases, with 10 bases left between them. CDR3 in DNA: TGTGCCAGCATGGCGGGGAGCTACGAGCAGTACTTC. Translation: CASMAGSYEQYF.

A single count supports this clone. This chain links TRBV7-9 with TRBJ1-1; TRBD1 might be the D (6 bases). Germline CDR1 is SEHNR and CDR2 is FQNEAQ (reference sequence). The CDR3 contains 15 residues. Trimming left V 6 bases short and J 0 bases short, with 14 bases between. CDR3 loop: CASSTYRDMNTEAFF. CDR3 nucleotides: TGTGCCAGCAGTACGTACAGGGATATGAACACTGAAGCTTTCTTT. Full variable domain (rest looked up from reference TRBV7-9 and TRBJ1-1): DTGVSQNPRHKITKRGQNVTFRCDPISEHNRLYWYRQTLGQGPEFLTYFQNEAQLEKSRLLSDRFSAERPKGSFSTLEIQRTEQGDSAMYLCASSTYRDMNTEAFFGQGTRLTVV.

The CDR3 sequence is CASSGPRETQYF. The CDR3, as DNA: TGTGCCAGCAGTGGGCCTCGGGAGACCCAGTACTTC. V and J are TRBV27 and TRBJ2-5; the D is unclear. The CDR3 length is 12 residues. V was clipped by 5 bases and J by 5 bases, with 9 bases between them. Looked up from germline, CDR1 is MNHEY and CDR2 is SMNVEV (reference sequence).